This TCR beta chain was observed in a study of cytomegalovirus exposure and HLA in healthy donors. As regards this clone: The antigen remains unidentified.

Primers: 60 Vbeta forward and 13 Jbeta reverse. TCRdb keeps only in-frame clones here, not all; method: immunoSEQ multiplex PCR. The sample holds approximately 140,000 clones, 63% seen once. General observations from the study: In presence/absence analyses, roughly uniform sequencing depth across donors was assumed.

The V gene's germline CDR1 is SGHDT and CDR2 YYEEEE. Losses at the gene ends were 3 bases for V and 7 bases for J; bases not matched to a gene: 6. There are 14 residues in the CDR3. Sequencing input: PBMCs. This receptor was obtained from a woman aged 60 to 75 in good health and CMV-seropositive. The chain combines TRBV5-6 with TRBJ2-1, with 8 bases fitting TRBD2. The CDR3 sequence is CASSSGLVRNEQFF. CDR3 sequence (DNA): TGTGCCAGCAGCTCGGGACTAGTTCGAAATGAGCAGTTCTTC.